This T cell receptor (beta chain) was identified in a study of early T cells in non-severe SARS-CoV-2 infection. Study-level background: With bulk RNA from unsorted whole blood as input, sequencing yielded unpaired chains.

Study results and caveats: Sequences matched to VDJdb favored anti-spike CD8 responses, while private and CD4 specificities were missed.

The table lists this clonotype with many counts. Its antigen is not known. This CDR3 contains 13 residues. Trimming cost V 4 bases and J 1 base, with 6 bases left between them. The germline V gene has CDR1 SGDLS and CDR2 YYNGEE. TCRdb reprocessed the 5' RACE reads with MiXCR, giving one entry per CDR3 protein. The table includes over 25,000 distinct CDR3 sequences, about 6.7% detected once. The sample was whole blood. The sequence was collected from an adult who was a healthcare worker with PCR-confirmed SARS-CoV-2 infection or an uninfected control (not recorded which). The chain carries TRBV9 and TRBJ1-3; possible D gene TRBD1, 5 bases. The CDR3 loop is CASSSGSGNTIYF. In DNA form, the CDR3 reads TGTGCCAGCAGCTCAGGGTCTGGAAACACCATATATTTT.